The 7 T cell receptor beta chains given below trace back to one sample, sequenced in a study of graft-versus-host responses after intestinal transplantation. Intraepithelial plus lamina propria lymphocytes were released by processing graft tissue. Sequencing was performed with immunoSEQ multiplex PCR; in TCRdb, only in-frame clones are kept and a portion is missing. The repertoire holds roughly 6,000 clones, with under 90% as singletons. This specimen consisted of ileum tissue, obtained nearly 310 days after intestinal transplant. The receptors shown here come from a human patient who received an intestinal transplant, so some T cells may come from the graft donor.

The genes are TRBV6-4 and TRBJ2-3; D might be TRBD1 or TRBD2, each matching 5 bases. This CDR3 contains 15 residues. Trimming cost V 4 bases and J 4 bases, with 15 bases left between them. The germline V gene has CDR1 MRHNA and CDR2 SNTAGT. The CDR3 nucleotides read TGTGCCAGCAGTGCCGGCCCTGGGGGTGCAGATACGCAGTATTTT. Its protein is CASSAGPGGADTQYF.

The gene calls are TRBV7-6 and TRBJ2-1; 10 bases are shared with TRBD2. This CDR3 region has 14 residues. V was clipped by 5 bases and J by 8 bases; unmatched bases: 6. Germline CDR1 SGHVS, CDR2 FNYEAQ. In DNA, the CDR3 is TGTGCCAGCAGCAGAGGACTAGCGGTCTATGAGCAGTTCTTC. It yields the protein CASSRGLAVYEQFF. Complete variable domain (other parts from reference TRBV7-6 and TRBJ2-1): GAGVSQSPRYKVTKRGQDVALRCDPISGHVSLYWYRQALGQGPEFLTYFNYEAQQDKSGLPNDRFSAERPEGSISTLTIQRTEQRDSAMYRCASSRGLAVYEQFFGPGTRLTVL.

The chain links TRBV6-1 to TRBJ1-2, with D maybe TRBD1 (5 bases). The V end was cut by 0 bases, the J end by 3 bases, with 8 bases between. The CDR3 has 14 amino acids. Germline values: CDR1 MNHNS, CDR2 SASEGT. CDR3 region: CASSEATAYYGYTF. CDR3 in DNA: TGTGCCAGCAGTGAAGCGACAGCCTACTATGGCTACACCTTC.

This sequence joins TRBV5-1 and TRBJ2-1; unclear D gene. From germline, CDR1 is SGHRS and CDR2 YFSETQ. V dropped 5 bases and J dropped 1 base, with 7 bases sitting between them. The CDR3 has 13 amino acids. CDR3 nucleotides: TGCGCCAGCAGTGGTCAGTCCTACAATGAGCAGTTCTTC. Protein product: CASSGQSYNEQFF.

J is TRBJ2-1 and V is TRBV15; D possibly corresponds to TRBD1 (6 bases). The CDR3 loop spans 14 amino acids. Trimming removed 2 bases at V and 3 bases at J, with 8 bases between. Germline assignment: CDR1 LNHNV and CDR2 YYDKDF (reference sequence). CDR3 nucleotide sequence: TGTGCCACCAGCAGACAGACAGGCTACAATGAGCAGTTCTTC. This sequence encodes CATSRQTGYNEQFF.

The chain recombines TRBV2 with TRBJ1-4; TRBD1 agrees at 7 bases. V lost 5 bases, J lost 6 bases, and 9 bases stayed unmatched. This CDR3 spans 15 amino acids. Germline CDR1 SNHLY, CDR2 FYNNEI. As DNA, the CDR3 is TGTGCCAGCAGTTGGCAAGGAGGGGGCGATGAAAAACTGTTTTTT. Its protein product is CASSWQGGGDEKLFF.

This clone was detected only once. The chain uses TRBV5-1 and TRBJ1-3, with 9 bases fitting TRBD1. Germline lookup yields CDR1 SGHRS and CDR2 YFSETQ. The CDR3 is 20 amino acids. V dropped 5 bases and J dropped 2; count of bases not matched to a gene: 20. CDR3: CASSSGRLLTGGAAGNTIYF. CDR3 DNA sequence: TGCGCCAGCAGTTCCGGGCGACTCCTTACAGGGGGCGCAGCTGGAAACACCATATATTTT.